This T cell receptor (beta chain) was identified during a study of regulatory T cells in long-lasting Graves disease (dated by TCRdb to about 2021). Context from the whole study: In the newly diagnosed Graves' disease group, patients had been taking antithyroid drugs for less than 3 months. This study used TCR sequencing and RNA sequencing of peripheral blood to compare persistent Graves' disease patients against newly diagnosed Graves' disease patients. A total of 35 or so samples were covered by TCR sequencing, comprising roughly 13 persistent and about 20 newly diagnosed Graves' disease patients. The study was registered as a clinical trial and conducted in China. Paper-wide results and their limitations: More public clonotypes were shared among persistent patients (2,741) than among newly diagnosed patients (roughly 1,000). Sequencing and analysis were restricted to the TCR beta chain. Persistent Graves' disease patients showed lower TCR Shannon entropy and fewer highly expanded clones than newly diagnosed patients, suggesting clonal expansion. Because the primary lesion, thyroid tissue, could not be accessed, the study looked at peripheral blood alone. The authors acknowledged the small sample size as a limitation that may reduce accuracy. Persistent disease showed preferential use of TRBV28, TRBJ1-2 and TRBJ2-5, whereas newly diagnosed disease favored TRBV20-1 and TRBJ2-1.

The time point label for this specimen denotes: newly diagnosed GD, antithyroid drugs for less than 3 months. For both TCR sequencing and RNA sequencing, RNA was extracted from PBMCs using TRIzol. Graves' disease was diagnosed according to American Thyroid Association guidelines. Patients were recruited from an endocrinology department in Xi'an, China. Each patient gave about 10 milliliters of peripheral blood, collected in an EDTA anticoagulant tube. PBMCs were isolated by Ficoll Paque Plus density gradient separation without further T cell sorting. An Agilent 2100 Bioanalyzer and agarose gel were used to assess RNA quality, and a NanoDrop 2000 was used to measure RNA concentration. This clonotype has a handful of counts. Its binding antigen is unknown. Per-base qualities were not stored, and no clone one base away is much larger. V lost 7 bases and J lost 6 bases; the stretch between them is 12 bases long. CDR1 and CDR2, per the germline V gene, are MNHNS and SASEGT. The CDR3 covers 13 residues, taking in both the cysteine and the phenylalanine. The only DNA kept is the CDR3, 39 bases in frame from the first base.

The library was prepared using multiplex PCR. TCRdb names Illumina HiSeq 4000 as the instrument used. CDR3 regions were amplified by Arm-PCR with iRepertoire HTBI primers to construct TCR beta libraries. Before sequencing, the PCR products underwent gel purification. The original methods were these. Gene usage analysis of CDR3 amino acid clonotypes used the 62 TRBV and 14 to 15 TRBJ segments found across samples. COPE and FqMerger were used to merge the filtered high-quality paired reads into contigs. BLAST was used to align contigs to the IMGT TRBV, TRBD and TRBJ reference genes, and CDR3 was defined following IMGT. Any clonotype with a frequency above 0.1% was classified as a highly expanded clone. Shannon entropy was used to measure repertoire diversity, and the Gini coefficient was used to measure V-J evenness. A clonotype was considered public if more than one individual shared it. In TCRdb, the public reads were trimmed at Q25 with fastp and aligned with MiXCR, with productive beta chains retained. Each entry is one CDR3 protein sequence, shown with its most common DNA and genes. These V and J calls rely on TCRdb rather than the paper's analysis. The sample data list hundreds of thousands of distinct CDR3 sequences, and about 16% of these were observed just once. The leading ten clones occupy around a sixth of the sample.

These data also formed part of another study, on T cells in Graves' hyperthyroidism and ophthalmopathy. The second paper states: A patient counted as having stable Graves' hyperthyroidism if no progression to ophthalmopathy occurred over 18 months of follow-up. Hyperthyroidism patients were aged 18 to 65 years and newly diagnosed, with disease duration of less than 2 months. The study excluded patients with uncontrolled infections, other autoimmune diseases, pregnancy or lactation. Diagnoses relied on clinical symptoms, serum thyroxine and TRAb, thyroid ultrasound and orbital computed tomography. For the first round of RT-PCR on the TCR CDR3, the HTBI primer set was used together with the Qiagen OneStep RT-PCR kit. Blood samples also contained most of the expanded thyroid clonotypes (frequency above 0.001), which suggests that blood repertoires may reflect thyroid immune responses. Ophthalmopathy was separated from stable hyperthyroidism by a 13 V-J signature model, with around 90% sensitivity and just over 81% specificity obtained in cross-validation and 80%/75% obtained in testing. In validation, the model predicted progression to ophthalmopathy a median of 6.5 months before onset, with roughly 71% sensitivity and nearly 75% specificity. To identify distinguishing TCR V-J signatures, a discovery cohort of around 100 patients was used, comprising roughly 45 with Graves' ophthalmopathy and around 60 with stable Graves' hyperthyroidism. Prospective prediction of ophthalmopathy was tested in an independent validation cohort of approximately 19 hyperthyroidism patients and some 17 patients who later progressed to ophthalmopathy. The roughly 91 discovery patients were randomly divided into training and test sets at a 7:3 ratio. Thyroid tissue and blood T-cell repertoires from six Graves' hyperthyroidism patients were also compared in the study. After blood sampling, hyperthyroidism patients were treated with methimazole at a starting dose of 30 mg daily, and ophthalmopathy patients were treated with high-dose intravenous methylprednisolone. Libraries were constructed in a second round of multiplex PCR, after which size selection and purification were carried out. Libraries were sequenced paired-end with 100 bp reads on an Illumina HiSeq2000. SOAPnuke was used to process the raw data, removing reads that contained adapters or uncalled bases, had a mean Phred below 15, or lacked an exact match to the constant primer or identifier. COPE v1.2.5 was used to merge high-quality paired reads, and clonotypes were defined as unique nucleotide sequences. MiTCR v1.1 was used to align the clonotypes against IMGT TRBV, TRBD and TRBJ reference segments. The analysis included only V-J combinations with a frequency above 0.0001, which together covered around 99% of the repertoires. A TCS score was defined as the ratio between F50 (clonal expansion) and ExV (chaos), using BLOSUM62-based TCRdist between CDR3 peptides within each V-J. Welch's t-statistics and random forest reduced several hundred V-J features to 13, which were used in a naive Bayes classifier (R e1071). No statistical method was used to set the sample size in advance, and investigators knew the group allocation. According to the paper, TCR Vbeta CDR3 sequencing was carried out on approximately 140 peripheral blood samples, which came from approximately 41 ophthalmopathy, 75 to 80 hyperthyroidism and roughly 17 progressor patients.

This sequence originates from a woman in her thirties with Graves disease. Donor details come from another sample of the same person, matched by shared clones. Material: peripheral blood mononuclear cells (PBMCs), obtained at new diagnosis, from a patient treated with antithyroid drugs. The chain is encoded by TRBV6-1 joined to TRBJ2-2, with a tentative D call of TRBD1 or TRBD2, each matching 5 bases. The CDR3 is CASKTGGAGELFF. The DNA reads TGTGCCAGCAAAACAGGAGGAGCCGGGGAGCTGTTTTTT.